This entry is about one T cell receptor beta chain. Its antigen remains unidentified. This CDR3 has 12 amino acids. The germline V gene encodes CDR1 SNHLY and CDR2 FYNNEI. The germline V and J ends were trimmed by 6 bases and 1 base, with 6 bases remaining between them. It was 200 to 250 ng DNA, 28,000 or so T cell genomes, that sorted-subset replicate PCRs used. TCRdb's table, derived via immunoSEQ multiplex PCR, lists solely in-frame clones and lacks some. The data contain 2 million to 2.5 million clones, 95% of them singletons. The data are from a study of shared clonotypes between healthy human individuals. Study at large: CD4 naive and CD4 memory each took three plates per donor, while CD8 naive took two and CD8 memory one.

Negatively enriched CD4+ T cells were divided by CD45RA into naive and memory. Overall study findings and caveats: At large depth, rarefaction still showed sorted-subset sequencing to be incomplete.

The source of this sequence is a man aged 18 to 29 in good health. Sequencing input: naive CD4+ T cells sorted from blood. Subset denoted: CD45RA+ positively selected. V is TRBV2 and J is TRBJ1-2, with no clear D. DNA for the CDR3: TGTGCCAGCAGAAGGGATAACTATGGCTACACCTTC. It encodes CASRRDNYGYTF.